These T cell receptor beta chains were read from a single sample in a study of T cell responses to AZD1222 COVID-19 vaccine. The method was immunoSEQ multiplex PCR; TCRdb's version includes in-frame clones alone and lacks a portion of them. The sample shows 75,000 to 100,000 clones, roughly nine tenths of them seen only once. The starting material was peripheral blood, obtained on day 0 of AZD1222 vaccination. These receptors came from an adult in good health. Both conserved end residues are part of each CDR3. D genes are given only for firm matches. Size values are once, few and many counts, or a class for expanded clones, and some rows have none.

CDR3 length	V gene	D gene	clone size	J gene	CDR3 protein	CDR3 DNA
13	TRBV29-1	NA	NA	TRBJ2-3	CSVAFSLKDTQYF	TGCAGCGTTGCGTTTAGCTTGAAAGATACGCAGTATTTT
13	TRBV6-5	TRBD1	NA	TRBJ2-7	CASSHGQGYEQYF	TGTGCCAGCAGTCACGGACAGGGCTACGAGCAGTACTTC
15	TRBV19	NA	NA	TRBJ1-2	CASSIAAGPNYGYTF	TGTGCCAGTAGTATAGCGGCGGGGCCTAACTATGGCTACACCTTC
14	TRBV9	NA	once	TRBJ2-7	CASSVGAGPYEQYF	TGTGCCAGCAGCGTAGGAGCGGGTCCATACGAGCAGTACTTC
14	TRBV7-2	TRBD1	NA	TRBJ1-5	CASRLNRGNQPQHF	TGTGCCAGCAGATTGAACAGGGGTAATCAGCCCCAGCATTTT
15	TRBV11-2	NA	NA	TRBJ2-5	CASSGRQATRETQYF	TGTGCCAGCAGCGGACGACAGGCGACAAGGGAGACCCAGTACTTC
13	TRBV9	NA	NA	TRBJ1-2	CASSVASGAGYTF	TGTGCCAGCAGCGTAGCTTCGGGGGCTGGCTACACCTTC
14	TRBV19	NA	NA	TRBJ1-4	CASSLHATNEKLFF	TGTGCCAGTAGCTTACATGCAACTAATGAAAAACTGTTTTTT
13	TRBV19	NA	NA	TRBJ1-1	CASSYSLNTEAFF	TGTGCCAGTAGCTACAGCCTGAACACTGAAGCTTTCTTT
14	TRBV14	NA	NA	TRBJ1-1	CASSQRGASTEAFF	TGTGCCAGCAGCCAACGGGGGGCTTCAACTGAAGCTTTCTTT
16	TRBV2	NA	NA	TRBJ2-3	CASTPPATTDTDTQYF	TGTGCCAGCACCCCCCCCGCGACGACAGACACAGATACGCAGTATTTT
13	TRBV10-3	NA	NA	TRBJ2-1	CAISVDSYNEQFF	TGTGCCATCAGTGTGGACAGCTACAATGAGCAGTTCTTC
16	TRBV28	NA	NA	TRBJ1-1	CASSPRHSRGNTEAFF	TGTGCCAGCAGTCCGAGGCACTCCCGAGGCAACACTGAAGCTTTCTTT
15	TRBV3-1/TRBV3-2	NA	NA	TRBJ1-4	CASSQRGAANEKLFF	TGTGCCAGCAGCCAAAGGGGGGCGGCTAATGAAAAACTGTTTTTT
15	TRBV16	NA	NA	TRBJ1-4	CASSQFGGVNEKLFF	TGTGCCAGCAGCCAATTCGGAGGGGTTAATGAAAAACTGTTTTTT
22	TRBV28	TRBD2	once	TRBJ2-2	CASSLTTGTSGADWANTGELFF	TGTGCCAGCAGTCTAACAACCGGGACTAGCGGGGCCGATTGGGCGAACACCGGGGAGCTGTTTTTT
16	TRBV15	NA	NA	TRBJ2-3	CATSQTGKRDTDTQYF	TGTGCCACCAGCCAGACCGGGAAGAGGGACACAGATACGCAGTATTTT
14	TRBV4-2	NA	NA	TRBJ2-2	CASSQDRFTGELFF	TGTGCCAGCAGCCAAGACAGATTTACCGGGGAGCTGTTTTTT
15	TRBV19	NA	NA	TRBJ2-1	CASSILTSTHNEQFF	TGTGCCAGTAGTATTCTGACTAGTACCCACAATGAGCAGTTCTTC
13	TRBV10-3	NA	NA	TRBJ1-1	CAISDPDNTEAFF	TGTGCCATCAGTGACCCAGACAACACTGAAGCTTTCTTT
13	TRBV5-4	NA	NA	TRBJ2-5	CASSLQGGETQYF	TGTGCCAGCAGCTTGCAGGGCGGCGAGACCCAGTACTTC
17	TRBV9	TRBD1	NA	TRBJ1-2	CASSGMNRGHRNYGYTF	TGTGCCAGCAGCGGAATGAACAGGGGGCATCGTAACTATGGCTACACCTTC
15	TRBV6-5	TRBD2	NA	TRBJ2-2	CASSYAGENEGELFF	TGTGCCAGCAGTTATGCGGGGGAGAACGAAGGGGAGCTGTTTTTT
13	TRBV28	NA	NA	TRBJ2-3	CASSLFRAHTQYF	TGTGCCAGCAGTTTATTTCGGGCCCATACGCAGTATTTT
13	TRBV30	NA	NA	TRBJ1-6	CAWSGGSNSPLHF	TGTGCCTGGAGTGGAGGGAGCAATTCACCCCTCCACTTT
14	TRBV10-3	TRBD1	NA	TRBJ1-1	CAIRLTGANTEAFF	TGTGCCATCCGCCTAACAGGGGCGAACACTGAAGCTTTCTTT
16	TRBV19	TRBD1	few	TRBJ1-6	CASSPGQGWYNSPLHF	TGTGCCAGTAGTCCTGGACAGGGTTGGTACAATTCACCCCTCCACTTT
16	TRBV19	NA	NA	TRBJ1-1	CASSNNGQFVNTEAFF	TGTGCCAGTAGTAATAATGGACAGTTCGTGAACACTGAAGCTTTCTTT
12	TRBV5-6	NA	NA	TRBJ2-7	CASSLLSYEQYF	TGTGCCAGCAGCTTGTTATCCTACGAGCAGTACTTC
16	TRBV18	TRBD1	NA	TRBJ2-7	CASSPRMGQGASEQYF	TGTGCCAGCTCACCACGGATGGGACAGGGGGCGTCCGAGCAGTACTTC
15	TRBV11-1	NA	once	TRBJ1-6	CASTLSRQNNSPLHF	TGTGCCAGCACTCTAAGCCGGCAGAATAATTCACCCCTCCACTTT
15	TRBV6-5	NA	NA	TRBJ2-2	CASSKPPVRPGELFF	TGTGCCAGCAGTAAGCCCCCGGTGCGACCCGGGGAGCTGTTTTTT
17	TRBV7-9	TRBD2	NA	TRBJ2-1	CASSSGSGLAGGTEQFF	TGTGCCAGCAGCTCCGGTTCGGGGCTAGCGGGAGGGACTGAGCAGTTCTTC
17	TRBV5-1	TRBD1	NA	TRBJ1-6	CASSLGVTGGSNSPLHF	TGCGCCAGCAGCTTGGGAGTGACAGGGGGCTCTAATTCACCCCTCCACTTT
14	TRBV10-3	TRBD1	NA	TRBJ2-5	CAISDRGNQETQYF	TGTGCCATCAGCGACAGGGGTAACCAAGAGACCCAGTACTTC
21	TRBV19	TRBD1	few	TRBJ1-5	CAIIIYLRRQGMSRTGQPQHF	TGTGCCATTATTATATATTTAAGACGACAGGGGATGTCGAGGACGGGTCAGCCCCAGCATTTT
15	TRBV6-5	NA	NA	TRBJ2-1	CASSRDRSSYNEQFF	TGTGCCAGCAGCCGCGACAGGAGCTCCTACAATGAGCAGTTCTTC
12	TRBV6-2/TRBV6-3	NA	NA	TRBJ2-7	CASRPPVGEQYF	TGTGCCAGCAGGCCTCCGGTTGGCGAGCAGTACTTC
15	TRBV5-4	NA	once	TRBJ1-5	CASSLQSYSNQPQHF	TGTGCCAGCAGCTTGCAGAGCTATAGCAATCAGCCCCAGCATTTT
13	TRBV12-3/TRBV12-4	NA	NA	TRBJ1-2	CASSFRAGYGYTF	TGTGCCAGCAGTTTCAGGGCGGGCTATGGCTACACCTTC